This TCR beta chain comes out of a study of cytomegalovirus exposure and HLA in healthy donors (dated by TCRdb to 2017 to 2019). With regard to the full study: In an earlier analysis of some 610 of the donors, approximately 260 Gb of sequence data and just under 120 million unique TCR beta sequences from 150 million to 200 million T cells were reported. The number of typed donors differed by locus: 629-630 for A, B, C, DRB1 and DQB1; some 500 for DQA1; around 580 for DPA1; and about 450 for DPB1. The study combined high-throughput TCR immunosequencing, statistical association of individual TCRs with disease status, and machine learning to predict cytomegalovirus infection status. Rather than using new phenotypic data, the later analysis identified candidate immune exposures from TCR beta sequences and from how often those sequences occurred across donors. The genetic ancestry cluster associated with self-reported Caucasian donors included 65% to 90% of the roughly 400 genotyped donors. All discovery cohort repertoires had been generated using a single sequencing platform. Class I and class II HLA loci were covered by the typing at four-digit resolution. Along with the approximately 700-subject first cohort, a separate validation cohort of around 110 different subjects was used. Donor age, sex, ethnicity and CMV serostatus were compiled together with the repertoire data. Across approximately 400 genotyped donors of the cohort, an average of about 220,000 unique TCR beta nucleotide sequences per donor were sequenced, and approximately 17% of those sequences were non-productive. In a later analysis, previously published TCR beta repertoires from 600 to 850 donors were re-analyzed and high-resolution HLA genotyping was added so that TCR occurrence patterns could be studied. About 330 gigabases of sequencing data and 91 million or so unique TCR sequences made up an early release that covered over 550 HLA-typed donors. A later genetic analysis took genome-wide SNP genotypes for about three fifths of the 666 donors and used that subset as a discovery cohort. The aim of the study was to test whether cataloging public T cell receptors could identify signatures of past pathogen exposure. The study profiled the T cell repertoires of hundreds of subjects by immunosequencing and related them to cytomegalovirus serostatus. In an earlier analysis of several hundred of the donors, high-throughput TCR beta sequencing was used to judge whether each TCR beta V gene segment behaved as functional or pseudogenic. Four or five DR-DQ haplotypes were handled as single units for association and clustering because linkage in the cohort was strong. What the work shows at the level of the full study, not this receptor alone: Linkage disequilibrium might explain the correlated functional status among segregating V segments, but an unknown experimental factor could not be excluded. Most TCR sequences were observed very rarely across donors, whereas some public TCRs were present in many individuals. V-gene and J-gene trimming of TCR beta chains was associated with a missense DCLRE1C variant in a later genetic analysis, and the association was replicated in an independent cohort. Because counts were too low, seventeen rarely observed V segments, including chromosome 9 orphons, were excluded from the earlier analysis of some 540 of the donors. The presence/absence analyses assumed that sequencing depth was roughly uniform across donors, and that assumption may not be true. In an earlier analysis of approximately 600 of the donors, most TCR beta V segments were observed in productive rearrangements about 87% or about 30% of the time, broadly matching IMGT annotations. Because the 87-base-pair reads could not distinguish some IMGT-functional V segments, including TRBV6-2 and TRBV6-3, those segments were excluded. In vitro tests confirmed that a few of the cytomegalovirus-associated TCR beta chains recognize cytomegalovirus antigens. Cytomegalovirus status was reported to be diagnosed by the classifier with high specificity and sensitivity in both the original and validation cohorts. Compared with equally common non-associated chains, HLA-associated TCR beta chains in a later analysis were more clonally expanded and had lower generation probabilities. In a later analysis, 15,000 to 20,000 TCR beta sequences were associated with specific HLA alleles at a false discovery rate of 0.05. HLA typing was unavailable for some donors at each locus, so association tests used only the typed subset. Immune exposure information for the cohort was limited to CMV serostatus. Several of the top co-occurrence clusters appeared to be linked to parvovirus B19, influenza, CMV and Epstein-Barr virus, according to a later analysis. According to the authors, the approach could potentially be generalized to other disease states and immunological phenotypes. The sequencing pipeline was judged likely to have produced a cluster of highly shared sequence variants as a technical artifact. A total of 150 or so TCR beta chains were listed by the study as associated with cytomegalovirus. Compared with the 666-donor mean, donors in an Asian-associated ancestry cluster had fewer N-insertions in productive TCRs, according to a later genetic analysis. When HLA alleles, especially DR and DQ, strongly co-occurred, TCR associations were difficult to assign to individual alleles. A further reported finding was that TCR beta sequences accurately predicted the HLA-A and HLA-B alleles for most subjects in the first cohort. According to a later analysis, most CMV-associated TCR beta chains appeared to be HLA-restricted, and the HLA associations seemed to be driven largely by CMV exposure. In a later analysis, TCR association rates were found to vary across HLA loci, with the most associated TCRs seen for DRB1 alleles and the fewest for HLA-C alleles. This cohort had only TCR beta chains sequenced, and the lack of alpha or paired-chain data limited which features could be detected.

CDR1 and CDR2 are drawn from the germline V gene: MNHEY, SVGAGI. V is reduced by 4 bases and J by 5 bases, leaving a spacing of 11 bases between them. Measured from the cysteine to the phenylalanine, the CDR3 is 13 residues long. Here the CDR3 DNA is all that survives: 39 bases in frame from base 1. In total, roughly 670 healthy bone marrow donors made up the cohort. At the time of sampling, every cohort member was nominally healthy, though immune exposures that went unrecorded were likely present. The donor tested CMV seropositive, placing the donor among the 289 seropositive members of the cohort. Every donor gave a peripheral blood sample, and the peripheral blood mononuclear cells from that sample were used for TCR beta sequencing. The Qiagen DNeasy Blood Extraction Kit was used to extract genomic DNA from the blood cell samples. The method was the immunoSEQ multiplex PCR assay. For the multiplex PCR, a mixture combining 60 forward primers for TCR Vbeta segments and 13 reverse primers for TCR Jbeta segments was used. The CDR3 region of rearranged TCR beta genes was amplified from genomic DNA with a multiplex PCR assay. The amplified TCR beta libraries were sequenced on the Illumina HiSeq System as 87-base-pair reads. In the authors' own workflow: In a later analysis, some 80 million unique TCR beta chains were counted across the roughly 670 repertoires, and approximately 9.9 million of these chains were shared by at least two donors. Raw reads were error-corrected and collapsed into unique sequences by a nearest-neighbor algorithm in which closely related sequences were merged to remove PCR and sequencing errors. CDR3 sequences were aligned to IMGT reference sequences to assign V, D and J gene segments. For a sequence to be retained, a match of at least six nucleotides was required to both a V gene segment and a J gene segment. Rearrangements were classified as productive when the CDR3 lacked stop codons and remained in frame with V and J, and all other rearrangements were classified as non-productive. Following IMGT convention, CDR3 was defined as the stretch from the second conserved V-encoded cysteine to the conserved J-encoded phenylalanine. The earlier analysis of fewer than 750 of the donors excluded sequences that lacked an unambiguous match to a single V gene segment. In an earlier analysis of 587 of the donors, V segments were called functional above 56.7% productive rearrangements and were called segregating when the between-donor standard deviation exceeded 5%. A statistical classification framework was built to diagnose cytomegalovirus status from the catalog of TCR beta chain sequences. V and J gene assignment, in a later analysis, came from comparing TCR nucleotide sequences with IMGT/GENE-DB human TR gene sequences. A later analysis assigned CDR3 sequences and most-parsimonious VDJ recombination scenarios with the TCRdist pipeline. A later analysis defined each TCR beta chain by its CDR3 amino acid sequence plus V-gene family, and excluded reads lacking a unique V-gene family. In a later analysis, some 600 highly shared, low-generation-probability nucleotide sequences were removed to address suspected cross-contamination and a sequencing artifact. In a later analysis, a clonal expansion index was calculated for each public chain from normalized within-repertoire ranks of inferred template counts. In a later analysis, generation probabilities were computed with a VDJ recombination model fitted to out-of-frame rearrangements, and the resulting probabilities were checked against IGoR. In a later analysis, TCR-TCR, TCR-HLA and TCR-CMV co-occurrence was scored with hypergeometric tests, and a repertoire-size bias correction was applied to TCR pairs. To estimate false discovery rates, a later analysis permuted the HLA or CMV assignments 20 times. In a later analysis, co-occurring TCRs were grouped with DBSCAN, and TCRdist sequence similarity was added when clustering was performed within HLA-allele-positive subsets. For co-occurrence clustering, repertoires with fewer than 30,000 or more than 120,000 public chains were excluded, along with roughly 5 repertoires with anomalous nucleotide sharing. TCRdb obtained this table from immuneACCESS and retained in-frame rearrangements with V and J assigned. These tables miss some clones; where compared with another copy, unresolved V genes account for less than half of the shortfall, and the remainder is unexplained. V, J and clone size derive from that table, while D and trimming were established from the DNA sequence. For this sample the table gives about 59,000 clones, of which approximately 75% were detected only once. The ten largest clones add up to roughly 7.1% of the sample.

Of note for this clone: Which antigen it targets is not known. No base quality information exists; no much larger clone differs at one position.

This receptor was taken from a man in his thirties or forties in good health and CMV-seropositive. Source material: PBMCs. This sequence uses TRBV6-5 and TRBJ1-2; the D segment cannot be called with confidence. The CDR3 in this case is CASSSAGRYGYTF. The nucleotides are TGTGCCAGCAGTTCGGCCGGGAGGTATGGCTACACCTTC.